The clone carrying this TCR beta chain was seen a handful of times. Its antigen is not identified. PCR involved 60 Vbeta and 13 Jbeta primers. In the original processing: There were about 88 million unique TCR beta chains by a later count, and approximately 10 million of them were shared. Here immunoSEQ multiplex PCR was the method, and the copy in TCRdb shows in-frame clones only, minus some. The V and J calls and the clone size are those of that table, but D and trimming were determined from the DNA. The table lists 150,000 to 180,000 clones, about 83% of them singletons. Germline assignment: CDR1 SEHNR and CDR2 FQNEAQ (reference sequence). This CDR3 spans 14 amino acids. V was trimmed by 1 base and J by 8 bases, leaving 11 bases between them. The source of the sample is a study of cytomegalovirus exposure and HLA in healthy donors. Study-wide background: There were some 120 million unique TCR beta sequences, drawn from about 179 million T cells, in an earlier analysis. Study outcomes and limitations: A later analysis found that most CMV-associated TCR beta chains appeared HLA-restricted. Later findings reportedly placed an Asian-associated ancestry cluster below the roughly 700-donor mean for N-insertions.

Sequencing was carried out using PBMCs. This clonotype originated in a woman between 40 and 55 years old in good health and CMV-seronegative. The chain employs TRBV7-9 and TRBJ1-4; the D is unclear. DNA of the CDR3: TGTGCCAGCAGCTTAGGGGCCAGACGGGAAAAACTGTTTTTT. Translation gives CASSLGARREKLFF.